Below, 22 T cell receptor beta chains from the same sample are listed, as sequenced in a study of cytomegalovirus exposure and HLA in healthy donors. The PCR ran on 60 Vbeta and 13 Jbeta primers. Profiled with immunoSEQ multiplex PCR; TCRdb holds only in-frame clones, not every one. In the table there are more than 90,000 clones, 81% of which are singletons. The sequenced sample was PBMCs. All receptors come from a woman in her seventies in good health and CMV-seropositive.

This sequence joins TRBV14 and TRBJ2-1, with 11 bases that match TRBD1. Germline CDR1 reads SGHDN; CDR2 reads FVKESK. CDR3 size: 14 residues. V dropped 1 base and J dropped 8; count of bases not matched to a gene: 1. This CDR3 is CASSQGDRGYEQFF. The CDR3 DNA is TGTGCCAGCAGCCAAGGGGACAGGGGGTATGAGCAGTTCTTC.

The rearrangement uses TRBV5-1 and TRBJ1-3; D is ambiguous. This CDR3 spans 15 amino acids. Germline CDR1 SGHRS, CDR2 YFSETQ. V lost 1 base and J lost 0, with 8 bases in between. The CDR3 spells CASSLTVSSGNTIYF. DNA of the CDR3: TGCGCCAGCAGCTTGACAGTTAGCTCTGGAAACACCATATATTTT.

The rearrangement links TRBV13 to TRBJ2-1, with D possibly matching TRBD1 (6 bases). V was pared by 3 bases and J by 10 bases, with 10 bases between. Germline-derived CDR1 and CDR2 are PRHDT and FYEKMQ (reference sequence). The CDR3 is 12 residues long. The CDR3, as DNA: TGTGCCAGCAGCTTTGCCGGGACAGAGCAGTTCTTC. It is translated as CASSFAGTEQFF.

The chain combines TRBV28 with TRBJ1-5; TRBD1 is a possible D gene (6 bases). V was shortened by 8 bases and J by 5 bases, with 16 bases between the two germline ends. In germline, CDR1 is MDHEN, CDR2 SYDVKM. This CDR3 contains 14 residues. The CDR3, as DNA: TGTGCCAGCTCTCCGTGGGGGGGCGATCAGCCCCAGCATTTT. Its protein is CASSPWGGDQPQHF. Combining the CDR3 with reference TRBV28 and TRBJ1-5 gives the whole variable domain DVKVTQSSRYLVKRTGEKVFLECVQDMDHENMFWYRQDPGLGLRLIYFSYDVKMKEKGDIPEGYSVSREKKERFSLILESASTNQTSMYLCASSPWGGDQPQHFGDGTRLSIL.

A note on this clone: One end of the junction does not line up with germline, which may come from a read error. J is TRBJ2-3 and V is TRBV19; 12 bases line up with TRBD2. Per germline, CDR1 LNHDA and CDR2 SQIVND (reference sequence). The CDR3 has 16 residues. The CDR3 DNA follows: TGTGCCAGCAGTAGACTAGCGGGAGTGGGTGGAGATACGCAGTATTTT. Amino acids: CASSRLAGVGGDTQYF.

The V gene is TRBV9, the J gene TRBJ2-3, with 8 bases fitting TRBD1. This CDR3 contains 15 residues. Germline CDR1 is SGDLS and CDR2 is YYNGEE. V lost 1 base, J lost 4 bases, and 5 bases stayed unmatched. The CDR3 DNA sequence: TGTGCCAGCAGCGTACAGGGGGCTAGGGCAGATACGCAGTATTTT. The encoded protein is CASSVQGARADTQYF.

This clone was counted once. The J gene is TRBJ1-1, the V gene TRBV27; 7 bases match TRBD1. The V gene end was trimmed by 7 bases and the J gene end by 7 bases; junction bases not matched to a gene: 12. The CDR3 extends over 14 amino acids. Germline V gene lookup returns CDR1 MNHEY and CDR2 SMNVEV (reference sequence). This CDR3 is CASIDRTGTNEAFF. The DNA of the CDR3 is TGTGCCAGCATTGACCGGACAGGCACTAATGAAGCTTTCTTT.

The V call is TRBV7-2, the J call TRBJ2-7, with D possibly matching TRBD1 (5 bases). The germline gives CDR1 SGHTA, CDR2 FQGNSA. This CDR3 region has 12 residues. Trimming removed 5 bases at V and 9 bases at J, with 14 bases between. The DNA of the CDR3 is TGTGCCAGCAGCGACAGACGCGAGCGGCAGTACTTC. Translation gives CASSDRRERQYF.

The chain links TRBV6-1 to TRBJ2-2; 11 bases match TRBD1. V shed 6 bases, J shed 5 bases, and the junction held 5 bases outside the gene matches. Per the germline V gene, CDR1 is MNHNS and CDR2 is SASEGT. This CDR3 spans 15 amino acids. DNA of the CDR3: TGTGCCAGCAGGAAGGGACAGGGGGGTACCGGGGAGCTGTTTTTT. This translates into CASRKGQGGTGELFF.

The chain carries TRBV4-1 and TRBJ1-4; D is perhaps TRBD1 (6 bases). Per the germline V gene, CDR1 is MGHRA and CDR2 is YSYEKL. The CDR3 totals 17 residues. With 0 bases removed from V and 5 bases from J, the gap between germline ends came to 16 bases. In nucleotides, the CDR3 is TGCGCCAGCAGCCAAGATCCGAGCGGGACACTCAATGAAAAACTGTTTTTT. Translated, it gives CASSQDPSGTLNEKLFF.

The chain is built from TRBV21-1 and TRBJ2-1; TRBD2 is the table's D call and was not checked against the DNA. TRBV21-1 has pseudogene status. CDR3 length: 19 amino acids. CDR3 sequence reads: CASSKQASGKGPAYNEQFF. As DNA, the CDR3 is TGTGCCAGCAGCAAACAGGCTAGCGGGAAGGGTCCGGCCTACAATGAGCAGTTCTTC.

On this clone: A read error may produce the germline difference seen at one junction end. The chain joins TRBV2 to TRBJ2-7, with TRBD1 matching 10 bases. CDR3 length equals 16 residues. Germline V CDR1 and CDR2: SNHLY, FYNNEI. CDR3 coding DNA: TGTGCCAGCAGGGAAGCCTTGGACAGGGGGATGCTCGAGCAGTACTTC. It is translated as CASREALDRGMLEQYF.

This chain joins TRBV18 and TRBJ2-3, with 9 bases matching TRBD1. The V gene end was trimmed by 6 bases and the J gene end by 1 base; junction bases not matched to a gene: 5. The germline V gene encodes CDR1 KGHSH and CDR2 LQKENI. This CDR3 has 15 residues. The CDR3, as DNA: TGTGCCAGCTCTCTGGACAGGGGAGGCACAGATACGCAGTATTTT. Protein: CASSLDRGGTDTQYF.

The genes are TRBV18 and TRBJ2-2, with a possible D match to TRBD1 (6 bases). V was trimmed by 3 bases and J by 4 bases, leaving 12 bases between them. The CDR3 is 15 residues long. Germline V gives CDR1 KGHSH, CDR2 LQKENI. CDR3 loop: CASSPAGTSTGELFF. The CDR3 DNA sequence: TGTGCCAGCTCACCTGCCGGGACAAGCACCGGGGAGCTGTTTTTT.

V and J are TRBV4-1 and TRBJ2-7; 9 bases match TRBD1. This CDR3 is built from 17 residues. Trimming cost V 0 bases and J 2 bases; bases outside gene matches: 8. Germline V lookup: CDR1 MGHRA, CDR2 YSYEKL. For the CDR3, the DNA is TGCGCCAGCAGCCAAGATCGAGGGACAGGGATCCCCTACGAGCAGTACTTC. This sequence encodes CASSQDRGTGIPYEQYF.

This clone has only one observation. This sequence joins TRBV6-6 and TRBJ2-7; D perhaps matches TRBD1 (5 bases). Germline V lookup: CDR1 MNHNY, CDR2 SVGAGI (reference sequence). V was pared by 0 bases and J by 6 bases, with 15 bases between. CDR3 size: 15 residues. This CDR3 reads CASSYSYQAGPEQYF. DNA of the CDR3: TGTGCCAGCAGTTACTCCTATCAAGCAGGGCCCGAGCAGTACTTC.

V and J are TRBV27 and TRBJ2-7; D perhaps matches TRBD1 (5 bases). Trimming removed 2 bases from V and 2 bases from J, with 7 bases in between. Germline V gives CDR1 MNHEY, CDR2 SMNVEV (reference sequence). This CDR3 region has 13 residues. DNA for the CDR3: TGTGCCAGCAGTTTAAGCAGGGCCTACGAGCAGTACTTC. Amino acid sequence: CASSLSRAYEQYF.

The V call is TRBV6-4, the J call TRBJ2-1; 13 bases fit TRBD2. The CDR3 has 15 amino acids. Germline trimming cut 6 bases from V and 8 bases from J; bases unmatched to any gene: 7. Germline V gives CDR1 MRHNA, CDR2 SNTAGT. CDR3 sequence reads: CASRTSGRGGYEQFF. The CDR3 nucleotides are TGTGCCAGCAGAACTAGCGGGAGGGGGGGCTATGAGCAGTTCTTC.

This clone was counted once. In nucleotides, the CDR3 is TGTGCCAGCAGCCTACAGGTTCTAGCGGGAGGGAATGAGCAGTTCTTC. Protein sequence: CASSLQVLAGGNEQFF. The chain links TRBV9 to TRBJ2-1; 12 bases fit TRBD2. Unmatched junction bases numbered 9, after V lost 4 bases and J lost 7 bases. The germline CDR1 and CDR2 sequences are SGDLS and YYNGEE. CDR3 length: 16 amino acids.

This clone was seen a few times. The V and J genes are TRBV11-3 and TRBJ2-3; D unclear. Trimming pared 4 bases from V and 2 bases from J, leaving 10 bases between. The CDR3 totals 14 residues. CDR1 and CDR2 from the germline V gene are SGHNT and YENEEA. The CDR3 coding sequence is TGTGCCAGCAGCTCCGTCAGGTACACAGATACGCAGTATTTT. This codes for CASSSVRYTDTQYF.

The chain couples TRBV9 to TRBJ2-7, with 10 bases identical to TRBD2. V was pared by 3 bases and J by 6 bases, with 3 bases of the junction left unmatched. The CDR3 has 13 residues. Germline CDR1 SGDLS, CDR2 YYNGEE. The chain's CDR3 is CASSDWTSGEQYF. The CDR3 nucleotides are TGTGCCAGCAGCGACTGGACTAGCGGCGAGCAGTACTTC. The full variable domain, in which reference TRBV9 and TRBJ2-7 provide the parts outside the CDR3, is DSGVTQTPKHLITATGQRVTLRCSPRSGDLSVYWYQQSLDQGLQFLIQYYNGEERAKGNILERFSAQQFPDLHSELNLSSLELGDSALYFCASSDWTSGEQYFGPGTRLTVT.

This clone was observed a single time. The rearrangement joins TRBV7-3 to TRBJ2-1, with D perhaps matching TRBD2 (6 bases). V was pared by 2 bases and J by 0 bases, with 14 bases between. CDR1 and CDR2 (germline): SGHTA, FQGTGA. The CDR3 spans 17 residues. The CDR3, as DNA: TGTGCCAGCAGCTTAGGGCAGGGACTCGCCTCCTACAATGAGCAGTTCTTC. Residues: CASSLGQGLASYNEQFF.